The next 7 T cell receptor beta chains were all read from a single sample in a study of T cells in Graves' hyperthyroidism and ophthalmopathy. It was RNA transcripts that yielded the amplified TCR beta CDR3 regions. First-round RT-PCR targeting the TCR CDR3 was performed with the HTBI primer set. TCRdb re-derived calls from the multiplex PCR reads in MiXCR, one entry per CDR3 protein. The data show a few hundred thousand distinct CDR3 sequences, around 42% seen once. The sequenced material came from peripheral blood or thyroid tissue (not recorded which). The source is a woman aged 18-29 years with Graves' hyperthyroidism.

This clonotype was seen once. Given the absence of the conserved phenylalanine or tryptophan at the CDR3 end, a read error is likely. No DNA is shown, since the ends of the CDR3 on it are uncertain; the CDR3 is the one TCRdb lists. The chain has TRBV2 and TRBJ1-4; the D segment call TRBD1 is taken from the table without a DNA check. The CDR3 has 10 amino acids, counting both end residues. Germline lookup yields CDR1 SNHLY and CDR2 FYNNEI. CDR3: CASSGQGVFD.

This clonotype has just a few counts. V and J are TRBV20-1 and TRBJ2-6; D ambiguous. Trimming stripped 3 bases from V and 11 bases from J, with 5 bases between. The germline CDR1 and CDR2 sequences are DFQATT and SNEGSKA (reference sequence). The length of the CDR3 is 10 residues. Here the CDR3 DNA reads TGCAGTGCTAGGGCTGACGTCCTGACTTTC. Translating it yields CSARADVLTF.

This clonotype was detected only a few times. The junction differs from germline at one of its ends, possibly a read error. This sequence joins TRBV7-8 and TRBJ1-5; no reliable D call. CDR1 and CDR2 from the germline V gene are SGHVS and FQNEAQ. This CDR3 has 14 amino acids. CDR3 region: CASRLGGSNQPQHF. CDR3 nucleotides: TGTGCCAGCAGGTTAGGAGGGAGTAATCAGCCCCAGCATTTT.

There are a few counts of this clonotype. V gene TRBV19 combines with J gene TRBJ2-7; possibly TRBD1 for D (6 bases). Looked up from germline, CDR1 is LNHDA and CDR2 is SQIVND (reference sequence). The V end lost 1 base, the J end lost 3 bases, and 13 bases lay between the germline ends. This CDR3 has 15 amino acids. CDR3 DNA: TGTGCCAGTAGTATAGTTGGGGGCTCCCTCTACGAGCAGTACTTC. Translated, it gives CASSIVGGSLYEQYF.

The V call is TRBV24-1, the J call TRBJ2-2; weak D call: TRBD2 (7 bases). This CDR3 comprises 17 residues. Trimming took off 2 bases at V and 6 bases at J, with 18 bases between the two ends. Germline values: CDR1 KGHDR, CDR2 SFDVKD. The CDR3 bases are TGTGCCACCAGTGATTCGCTTGTCAGGGAGGGGGCCGGGGAGCTGTTTTTT. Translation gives CATSDSLVREGAGELFF.

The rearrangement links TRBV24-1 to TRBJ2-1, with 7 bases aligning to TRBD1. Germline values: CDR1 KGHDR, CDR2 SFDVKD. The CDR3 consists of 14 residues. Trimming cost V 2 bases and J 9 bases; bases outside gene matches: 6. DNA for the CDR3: TGTGCCACCAGTGATTCTCACAGGGGTGGTGAGCAGTTCTTC. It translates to CATSDSHRGGEQFF.

CDR3 region: CSVLPGQVNTEAFF. CDR3 coding DNA: TGCAGCGTTCTGCCGGGACAGGTGAACACTGAAGCTTTCTTT. The J gene is TRBJ1-1, the V gene TRBV29-1; 8 bases match TRBD1. This CDR3 contains 14 residues. Germline V gene lookup returns CDR1 SQVTM and CDR2 ANQGSEA. J was trimmed by 0 bases and V by 5 bases; bases with no gene match: 5.